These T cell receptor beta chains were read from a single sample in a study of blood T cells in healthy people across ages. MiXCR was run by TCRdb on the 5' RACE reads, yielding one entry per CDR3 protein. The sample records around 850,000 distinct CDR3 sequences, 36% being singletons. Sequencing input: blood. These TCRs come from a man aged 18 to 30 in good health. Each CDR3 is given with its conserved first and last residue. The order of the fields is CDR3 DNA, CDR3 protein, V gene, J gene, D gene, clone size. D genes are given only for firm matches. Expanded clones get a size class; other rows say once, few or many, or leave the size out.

TGTGCCAGCAGCACGTCGGAGACCCAGTACTTC,CASSTSETQYF,TRBV7-2,TRBJ2-5,NA,NA
TGTGCCAGCAGCCCTCGATCGGTAGGGGTTTTGTCTCGTCAATACTATGGCTACACCTTC,CASSPRSVGVLSRQYYGYTF,TRBV7-9,TRBJ1-2,NA,few
TGTGCCAGCAGTGCCGGGAGGACGGCGGGCTACACCTTC,CASSAGRTAGYTF,TRBV2,TRBJ1-2,NA,few
TGTGCCAGCAGCTGGACAGGGGGAGGAACTGAAGCTTTCTTT,CASSWTGGGTEAFF,TRBV5-5,TRBJ1-1,TRBD1,few
TGTGCCAGCACATCGGACAGGTCCACAGATACGCAGTATTTT,CASTSDRSTDTQYF,TRBV27,TRBJ2-3,TRBD1,many
TGTGCCAGCAGTGCCAGGGGCTCGGAGACCCAGTACTTC,CASSARGSETQYF,TRBV2,TRBJ2-5,NA,NA
TGTGCCAGCAGCTTAGGGCCTTACTCCTACAATGAGCAGTTCTTC,CASSLGPYSYNEQFF,TRBV7-2,TRBJ2-1,NA,few
TGTGCCAGCTACCAGTCCGGGGCCCCGGGCACTGAAGCTTTCTTT,CASYQSGAPGTEAFF,TRBV12-3/TRBV12-4,TRBJ1-1,NA,NA
TGTGCCAGCAGCTTGGGGGAGTCTGAAAAACTGTTTTTT,CASSLGESEKLFF,TRBV7-2,TRBJ1-4,NA,many
TGTGCCAGCACCCCAGACAGGGGCGAGGCTTTCTTT,CASTPDRGEAFF,TRBV6-6,TRBJ1-1,TRBD1,NA
TGTAGCGTTGGTCTCGAGGACAGGGGTTATGGCTACACCTTC,CSVGLEDRGYGYTF,TRBV29-1,TRBJ1-2,TRBD1,NA
TGTGCCAGCAGTGAACCCTTCAACACTGAAGCTTTCTTT,CASSEPFNTEAFF,TRBV25-1,TRBJ1-1,NA,NA
TGTGCCAGCAGCTTAGACAACACCAACTATGGCTACACCTTC,CASSLDNTNYGYTF,TRBV7-9,TRBJ1-2,NA,many
TGCAGTGCTATGAAGGTGGAGAGGGCATACTACGAGCAGTACTTC,CSAMKVERAYYEQYF,TRBV20-1,TRBJ2-7,NA,many
TGTGCCAGCAGTGGTGGACAGGGAAAAAACATTCAGTACTTC,CASSGGQGKNIQYF,TRBV28,TRBJ2-4,TRBD1,NA
TGTGCCAGCAGTCGGGACAGGGGGTACGAGCAGTACTTC,CASSRDRGYEQYF,TRBV12-3/TRBV12-4,TRBJ2-7,TRBD1,many
TGTGCCAGCAGCCCCCTTCCGGGCGGGGGGAAGTACAATGAGCAGTTCTTC,CASSPLPGGGKYNEQFF,TRBV7-3,TRBJ2-1,TRBD2,NA
TGCGCCAGCAGCCAAGGACTCAGCTCCTATAATTCACCCCTCCACTTT,CASSQGLSSYNSPLHF,TRBV4-1,TRBJ1-6,NA,many
TGCGCCAGCAGCTTGGCTGACAGGGAAAGCTATGGCTACACCTTC,CASSLADRESYGYTF,TRBV5-1,TRBJ1-2,TRBD1,NA
TGTGCCAGCACCATCCAACGGCTCCAAGAGACCCAGTACTTC,CASTIQRLQETQYF,TRBV6-2/TRBV6-3,TRBJ2-5,NA,NA
TGCGCCAGCAGCCAAGCGGGGGGCTGGGATACGCAGTATTTT,CASSQAGGWDTQYF,TRBV4-1,TRBJ2-3,NA,NA
TGTGCCAGCAGTTCAGGGATGCACAATGAGCAGTTCTTC,CASSSGMHNEQFF,TRBV12-3/TRBV12-4,TRBJ2-1,NA,NA
TGTGCCAGCAGAGCACGGTTGATGGGGGACGGGCAGCCCCAGCATTTT,CASRARLMGDGQPQHF,TRBV2,TRBJ1-5,NA,NA
TGTGCCAGCAGCTTCCCGAGGGGGGAGGCTTTCTTT,CASSFPRGEAFF,TRBV5-6,TRBJ1-1,NA,NA
TGCGCCAGCAGTCGGGGGGACACTGAAGCTTTCTTT,CASSRGDTEAFF,TRBV6-2/TRBV6-3,TRBJ1-1,NA,many
TGCAGTGCTCGGTGGATTATGAACACTGAAGCTTTCTTT,CSARWIMNTEAFF,TRBV20-1,TRBJ1-1,NA,NA
TGCAGTGCTGAAAGCGGGGGGGCAGATACGCAGTATTTT,CSAESGGADTQYF,TRBV20-1,TRBJ2-3,TRBD2,few
TGTGCCAGCAGGGGGGACGGTGGATTGCATTTT,CASRGDGGLHF,TRBV25-1,TRBJ1-5,NA,NA
TGTGCCAGCAGCGCAGACAGGGTATTAGAGACCCAGTACTTC,CASSADRVLETQYF,TRBV7-2,TRBJ2-5,TRBD1,many
TGTGCCAGTAGTATCTGGGGGGGCGAGTACGAGCAGTACTTC,CASSIWGGEYEQYF,TRBV19,TRBJ2-7,NA,few
TGTGCCAGCAGCACCGGGCAGGAGAGCACAGATACGCAGTATTTT,CASSTGQESTDTQYF,TRBV7-2,TRBJ2-3,NA,NA
TGTGCCAGCAGCCTCCCGACAGGCTTTAATTCACCCCTCCACTTT,CASSLPTGFNSPLHF,TRBV7-2,TRBJ1-6,NA,NA